Presented here are 8 T cell receptor beta chains from one specimen sequenced in a study of CD8+CD57+ T cells in acquired aplastic anemia. CDR3 and TCR beta VDJ profiling relied on genomic DNA as the template. A single record per CDR3 protein comes from TCRdb applying MiXCR to the reads. The repertoire holds under 200,000 distinct CDR3 sequences, with around 48% as singletons. CD8+CD57+ cell expansion, shown by flow cytometry, had occurred in the patients selected for sequencing. Input material: sorted CD4+, CD8+, or CD8+CD57+ T cells (not recorded which) from PBMCs. The source is a human donor with aplastic anemia.

The chain combines TRBV25-1 with TRBJ1-1; D is uncertain. Germline values: CDR1 MGHDK, CDR2 SYGVNS. This CDR3 has 16 amino acids. With 3 bases removed from V and 2 bases from J, the gap between germline ends came to 16 bases. CDR3 nucleotides: TGTGCCAGCAGTGAGGGCCGGGCTTTACACAACACTGAAGCTTTCTTT. Its translation: CASSEGRALHNTEAFF.

A note on this clonotype: At one end the junction does not follow the germline gene, possibly because of a read error. The CDR3 sequence: CAISEPTGNRPQHF. In DNA form, the CDR3 reads TGTGCCATCAGTGAGCCGACCGGGAATCGGCCCCAGCATTTT. The gene calls are TRBV10-3 and TRBJ1-5; no definite D call. This CDR3 has 14 residues. CDR1 is ENHRY, CDR2 SYGVKD, per germline.

This clonotype was recorded only once. The chain combines TRBV2 with TRBJ2-5; D may be TRBD1 (5 bases). The CDR3 length is 14 residues. CDR1 and CDR2 (germline): SNHLY, FYNNEI. V dropped 7 bases and J dropped 1 base, with 13 bases sitting between them. Here the CDR3 DNA reads TGTGCCAGCACCGTAGGCAGGGCCCAAGAGACCCAGTACTTC. This encodes CASTVGRAQETQYF. Full variable domain (remainder filled in from reference TRBV2 and TRBJ2-5): EPEVTQTPSHQVTQMGQEVILRCVPISNHLYFYWYRQILGQKVEFLVSFYNNEISEKSEIFDDQFSVERPDGSNFTLKIRSTKLEDSAMYFCASTVGRAQETQYFGPGTRLLVL.

This clonotype was counted at least ten times. The chain is built from TRBV7-6 and TRBJ2-7; TRBD2 is a possible D gene (6 bases). The germline gives CDR1 SGHVS, CDR2 FNYEAQ. The CDR3 consists of 13 residues. V lost 5 bases, J lost 3 bases, and 11 bases lay in between. DNA of the CDR3: TGTGCCAGCAGCGTTAGCGGTTACTACGAGCAGTACTTC. It codes for CASSVSGYYEQYF.

On this clonotype: A much larger clone differs by one base, so this may be a read error. The chain joins TRBV6-1 to TRBJ1-5; D is uncertain. Germline CDR1 MNHNS, CDR2 SASEGT. V was pared by 8 bases and J by 5 bases, with 13 bases between. CDR3 length: 13 amino acids. The CDR3 here is CASLLREDQPQHF. CDR3 DNA sequence: TGTGCCAGCCTGCTTCGCGAAGATCAGCCCCAGCATTTT.

This clonotype was detected only once. One end of the junction fails to match germline, which may point to a read error. The CDR3 loop reads CASTSGGGTAFSGANVLTF. DNA for the CDR3: TGTGCCAGCACCTCAGGTGGGGGGACAGCGTTCTCTGGGGCCAACGTCCTGACTTTC. The J gene is TRBJ2-6, the V gene TRBV7-1; D is possibly TRBD1 (7 bases). TRBV7-1 is sorted into the ORF group, with uncertain function. The CDR3 loop spans 19 amino acids.

V and J are TRBV24-1 and TRBJ1-1; unclear D gene. CDR1 and CDR2 from the germline V gene are KGHDR and SFDVKD. The V end was cut by 5 bases, the J end by 8 bases, with 11 bases between. CDR3 size: 12 residues. In nucleotides, the CDR3 is TGTGCCACCAGTGGAACCGGGATAGAAGCTTTCTTT. Amino acid sequence: CATSGTGIEAFF.

V and J are TRBV10-3 and TRBJ2-1; 7 bases agree with TRBD1. With 10 bases clipped from V and 3 bases from J, the junction kept 9 bases outside the gene matches. The CDR3 covers 14 residues. CDR1 and CDR2 from the germline V gene are ENHRY and SYGVKD. CDR3 bases: TGTGCCACCATGGGACAGAAAGACTACAATGAGCAGTTCTTC. Residues: CATMGQKDYNEQFF.